Below are 30 T cell receptor beta chains sequenced from a single sample in a study of patients and donors after allogeneic stem cell transplantation. TCRdb ran MiXCR on the RT-PCR reads and lists one entry per CDR3 protein. The data hold 900,000 to 1,000,000 distinct CDR3 sequences, with roughly 18% observed a single time. The sequencing sample was made of blood, either unsorted or a sorted T cell fraction (not recorded which). The receptors derive from a human donor who was either an allogeneic HSCT recipient or a stem cell or donor lymphocyte infusion donor (not recorded which). It is not recorded whose cells these are; they may come from a transplant donor.

This chain joins TRBV11-2 and TRBJ1-6, with a tentative D call TRBD1 (5 bases). Trimming left V 5 bases short and J 13 bases short, with 21 bases between. CDR1 and CDR2 from the germline V gene are SGHAT and FQNNGV. The length of the CDR3 is 15 residues. CDR3 DNA sequence: TGTGCCAGCAGCCGATCCGACAGCCCGCTCTTCCCCCTCCACTTT. Residues: CASSRSDSPLFPLHF.

V is TRBV6-2 or TRBV6-3 and J is TRBJ1-5; D ambiguous. Trimming removed 0 bases at V and 2 bases at J, with 20 bases between. Per the germline V gene, CDR1 is MNHEY and CDR2 is SVGEGT. CDR3 length: 19 amino acids. The CDR3 sequence: CASSYSTLQSYGRNQPQHF. The CDR3 DNA sequence: TGTGCCAGCAGTTACTCGACGCTTCAATCATACGGTCGCAATCAGCCCCAGCATTTT.

This clonotype was observed a handful of times. The gene calls are TRBV20-1 and TRBJ1-1; 7 nucleotides line up with TRBD1. The CDR3 loop spans 18 amino acids. The germline CDR1 and CDR2 sequences are DFQATT and SNEGSKA (reference sequence). V was clipped by 2 bases and J by 0 bases; unmatched bases: 15. The CDR3 loop reads CSARPFSRTGPLNTEAFF. The CDR3 DNA is TGCAGTGCTAGACCATTTTCCCGGACAGGCCCCTTGAACACTGAAGCTTTCTTT.

The CDR3 DNA is TGCAGTGCTAGAGGAGACCGGGTGGATGAAAAACTGTTTTTT. This sequence encodes CSARGDRVDEKLFF. The chain carries TRBV20-1 and TRBJ1-4; D remains ambiguous. There are 14 residues in the CDR3. V lost 1 base, J lost 6 bases, and 12 bases lay in between. Germline V lookup: CDR1 DFQATT, CDR2 SNEGSKA (reference sequence).

The rearrangement links TRBV7-3 to TRBJ2-1; 7 bases are shared with TRBD2. The CDR3 has 17 amino acids. V lost 5 bases and J lost 0; bases outside the gene matches: 10. Looked up from germline, CDR1 is SGHTA and CDR2 is FQGTGA. The CDR3 sequence: CASSKGGWGSSYNEQFF. Here the CDR3 DNA reads TGTGCCAGCAGCAAGGGAGGGTGGGGGAGCTCCTACAATGAGCAGTTCTTC.

V usage is TRBV3-1 and J usage is TRBJ2-7, with D unclear. CDR1 is LGHDT and CDR2 is YNNKEL in the germline V gene (reference sequence). This CDR3 has 11 amino acids. V was shortened by 2 bases and J by 7 bases, with 6 bases between the two germline ends. The CDR3: CASSQQREQYF. CDR3 sequence (DNA): TGTGCCAGCAGCCAACAACGGGAGCAGTACTTC.

The chain uses TRBV4-2 and TRBJ2-5; 11 bases are shared with TRBD2. The CDR3 length is 16 residues. CDR1 LGHNA and CDR2 YNFKEQ come from the germline V gene. V was clipped by 7 bases and J by 0 bases; unmatched bases: 7. This chain's CDR3 is CASNLRTSGYQETQYF. CDR3 bases: TGTGCCAGCAACCTTCGGACTAGCGGGTACCAAGAGACCCAGTACTTC.

This clonotype has just a few counts. The chain links TRBV30 to TRBJ2-1; TRBD1 aligns across 7 bases. The CDR3 is made up of 12 amino acids. CDR1 and CDR2 (germline): GTSNPN, SVGIG (reference sequence). Trimming cost V 7 bases and J 7 bases; bases outside gene matches: 7. The CDR3 is CAFRDSTNEQFF. For the CDR3, the DNA is TGTGCCTTCCGGGACAGCACAAATGAGCAGTTCTTC.

V gene TRBV7-9 combines with J gene TRBJ2-3; D perhaps matches TRBD2 (6 bases). In germline, CDR1 is SEHNR, CDR2 FQNEAQ (reference sequence). Trimming took 5 bases from V and 3 from J, leaving 15 bases between them. The CDR3 covers 15 residues. The CDR3 protein is CASSPWPSATDTQYF. Written as DNA, the CDR3 is TGTGCCAGCAGCCCTTGGCCTAGCGCAACAGATACGCAGTATTTT.

V gene TRBV4-3 combines with J gene TRBJ2-2; 8 nucleotides match TRBD2. Germline assignment: CDR1 LGHNA and CDR2 YSLEER. The CDR3 runs to 18 residues. Trimming took 3 bases from V and 7 from J; bases not matched to a gene: 16. CDR3 DNA sequence: TGCGCCAGCAGCCATGATCCCCGTGGGACTAGGGTCGGCGGGGAGCTGTTTTTT. Translated, it gives CASSHDPRGTRVGGELFF.

This clonotype was picked up one time. The chain joins TRBV24-1 to TRBJ2-1, with D uncertain. The CDR3 sequence is 13 residues long. V was cut by 3 bases and J by 6 bases, with 8 bases left in between. The germline CDR1 and CDR2 sequences are KGHDR and SFDVKD. In DNA form, the CDR3 reads TGTGCCACCAGTGATACCCCGCGCAATGAGCAGTTCTTC. Translated: CATSDTPRNEQFF.

The chain joins TRBV4-2 to TRBJ2-1, with D unclear. Between the trimmed V and J ends, which lost 0 bases and 8 bases, there was a span of 11 bases. The CDR3 loop spans 14 amino acids. Germline assignment: CDR1 LGHNA and CDR2 YNFKEQ. In DNA, the CDR3 is TGTGCCAGCAGCCAAGAAAACTTATCCCATGAGCAGTTCTTC. This encodes CASSQENLSHEQFF.

The V call is TRBV20-1, the J call TRBJ2-2, with D possibly TRBD1 on 6 matching bases. CDR1 DFQATT and CDR2 SNEGSKA come from the germline V gene (reference sequence). This CDR3 spans 14 amino acids. The germline V and J ends were trimmed by 2 bases and 0 bases, with 7 bases remaining between them. In DNA, the CDR3 is TGCAGTGCTAGACAGGGGACGAACACCGGGGAGCTGTTTTTT. It specifies CSARQGTNTGELFF.

This clonotype was seen a handful of times. The chain joins TRBV5-1 to TRBJ2-2; D is perhaps TRBD1 (6 bases). The CDR3 covers 16 residues. Germline V gives CDR1 SGHRS, CDR2 YFSETQ. The V end was cut by 0 bases, the J end by 3 bases, with 12 bases between. CDR3 in amino acids: CASSLAGQWHTGELFF. CDR3 DNA: TGCGCCAGCAGCTTGGCAGGACAGTGGCACACCGGGGAGCTGTTTTTT.

This sequence joins TRBV20-1 and TRBJ2-3, with 11 bases aligning to TRBD2. The CDR3 extends over 15 amino acids. The germline CDR1 and CDR2 sequences are DFQATT and SNEGSKA (reference sequence). V lost 4 bases and J lost 5; bases outside the gene matches: 8. The CDR3 loop is CSAIGRLAGIDTQYF. In DNA form, the CDR3 reads TGCAGTGCTATAGGGCGACTAGCGGGGATAGATACGCAGTATTTT.

This clonotype was detected only a few times. This chain links TRBV6-1 with TRBJ2-5; 7 positions match TRBD1. The germline gives CDR1 MNHNS, CDR2 SASEGT. V lost 3 bases to trimming and J lost 5 bases; unmatched junction nucleotides: 3. The CDR3 contains 13 residues. As DNA, the CDR3 is TGTGCCAGCAGTGAGGGACAGTGGGAGACCCAGTACTTC. It specifies CASSEGQWETQYF.

The CDR3 here is CASSRVGTGANEQFF. CDR3 coding DNA: TGTGCCAGCAGCCGAGTCGGGACAGGGGCGAATGAGCAGTTCTTC. The chain combines TRBV4-2 with TRBJ2-1; TRBD1 matches 10 bases. The V gene's germline CDR1 is LGHNA and CDR2 YNFKEQ. This CDR3 has 15 residues. With 4 bases clipped from V and 7 bases from J, the junction kept 7 bases outside the gene matches.

In this sample, this clonotype turned up a few times. This sequence joins TRBV11-2 and TRBJ2-5; tentatively, D is TRBD1 (6 bases). The CDR3 consists of 12 residues. The germline gives CDR1 SGHAT, CDR2 FQNNGV. Trimming cost V 7 bases and J 5 bases, with 11 bases left between them. The CDR3 coding sequence is TGTGCCAGCACCCAAAGGGGGGAGACCCAGTACTTC. This codes for CASTQRGETQYF. The complete variable domain, with remaining parts taken from reference TRBV11-2 and TRBJ2-5, reads EAGVAQSPRYKIIEKRQSVAFWCNPISGHATLYWYQQILGQGPKLLIQFQNNGVVDDSQLPKDRFSAERLKGVDSTLKIQPAKLEDSAVYLCASTQRGETQYFGPGTRLLVL.

V gene TRBV20-1 combines with J gene TRBJ1-2, with TRBD1 matching over 7 bases. The CDR3 sequence is 15 residues long. Germline V lookup: CDR1 DFQATT, CDR2 SNEGSKA (reference sequence). Losses at the gene ends were 2 bases for V and 1 base for J; bases not matched to a gene: 7. CDR3 region: CSARPGGAFNYGYTF. Written as DNA, the CDR3 is TGCAGTGCTAGACCAGGGGGAGCCTTTAACTATGGCTACACCTTC.

This clonotype came up a few times. The chain combines TRBV5-1 with TRBJ2-2; 10 nucleotides match TRBD2. This CDR3 region has 17 residues. Germline V gene data show CDR1 as SGHRS and CDR2 as YFSETQ. J gave up 3 bases and V 1 base, and 6 bases lay outside the gene matches. CDR3 amino acids: CASSLTPSGGDTGELFF. The CDR3 DNA reads TGCGCCAGCAGCTTGACTCCTAGCGGGGGAGACACCGGGGAGCTGTTTTTT.

The rearrangement links TRBV3-1 to TRBJ2-1; D is uncertain. Between the trimmed V and J ends, which lost 0 bases and 1 base, there was a span of 13 bases. The CDR3 consists of 17 residues. The germline V gene has CDR1 LGHDT and CDR2 YNNKEL (reference sequence). CDR3 in amino acids: CASSQDRRLGSYNEQFF. The CDR3 nucleotides are TGTGCCAGCAGCCAAGATCGTAGGCTAGGGTCCTACAATGAGCAGTTCTTC.

This sequence joins TRBV5-8 and TRBJ2-1; D remains ambiguous. The length of the CDR3 is 13 residues. From germline, CDR1 is SGHTS and CDR2 YDEGEE. V lost 3 bases to trimming and J lost 10 bases, with 14 bases between them. The CDR3 spells CASSSRGRREQFF. The CDR3, as DNA: TGTGCCAGCAGCTCCCGAGGCCGGCGGGAGCAGTTCTTC.

This chain links TRBV20-1 with TRBJ2-1, with TRBD2 matching over 9 bases. Germline CDR1 is DFQATT and CDR2 is SNEGSKA (reference sequence). This CDR3 is 14 amino acids long. J lost 9 bases, V lost 0 bases, and 6 bases had no gene match. CDR3 nucleotide sequence: TGCAGTGCTAGAGATCCGGCGGGAGGGAGTGAGCAGTTCTTC. The encoded protein is CSARDPAGGSEQFF.

The V gene is TRBV5-1, the J gene TRBJ2-5, with D tentatively TRBD1 (5 bases). In germline, CDR1 is SGHRS, CDR2 YFSETQ. The CDR3 runs 14 residues. V lost 3 bases and J 5 bases, leaving 14 bases between the germline ends. For the CDR3, the DNA is TGCGCCAGCAGCTGGGGCAGTCGGGCGGAGACCCAGTACTTC. This codes for CASSWGSRAETQYF.

The genes are TRBV29-1 and TRBJ1-2; 8 bases fit TRBD1. The CDR3 is 13 residues long. Germline trimming cut 4 bases from V and 8 bases from J; bases unmatched to any gene: 9. Germline CDR1 reads SQVTM; CDR2 reads ANQGSEA. CDR3 DNA: TGCAGCGTTGCCGGACAGGGTACGGAAGGCTACACCTTC. It codes for CSVAGQGTEGYTF.

This clonotype was counted only a few times. The V gene is TRBV12-3 or TRBV12-4, the J gene TRBJ1-3; no clear D. The V and J ends lost 3 bases and 1 base respectively, with 13 bases between them. The CDR3 has 16 residues. Here the CDR3 reads CASSFGREYSGNTIYF. In DNA, the CDR3 is TGTGCCAGCAGTTTTGGTCGTGAATATTCTGGAAACACCATATATTTT.

This clonotype was recorded a few times. V gene TRBV5-1 combines with J gene TRBJ2-6; D ambiguous. The CDR3 covers 17 residues. Trimming removed 0 bases from V and 0 bases from J, with 10 bases in between. Per germline, CDR1 SGHRS and CDR2 YFSETQ. DNA for the CDR3: TGCGCCAGCAGCTTGGGGAGCAGTATCTCTGGGGCCAACGTCCTGACTTTC. Amino acids: CASSLGSSISGANVLTF. The full variable domain, its missing parts supplied by reference TRBV5-1 and TRBJ2-6, is KAGVTQTPRYLIKTRGQQVTLSCSPISGHRSVSWYQQTPGQGLQFLFEYFSETQRNKGNFPGRFSGRQFSNSRSEMNVSTLELGDSALYLCASSLGSSISGANVLTFGAGSRLTVL.

The rearrangement uses TRBV12-1 and TRBJ1-5. TRBV12-1 is described as a pseudogene. The CDR3 has 16 residues. The CDR3 DNA is TGTGCCAGCAGCTTTGCGTCGGACCGAGGTAATCAGCCCCAGCATTTT. This gives the protein CASSFASDRGNQPQHF.

This clonotype was seen a few times. The chain employs TRBV10-3 and TRBJ2-3, with 14 bases fitting TRBD2. Germline CDR1 and CDR2: ENHRY and SYGVKD. The trim removed 9 bases at V and 3 bases at J, leaving 5 bases unmatched. The CDR3 covers 15 residues. The CDR3 nucleotides are TGTGCCATGGCGACTAGCGGGGGGGCAACAGATACGCAGTATTTT. Its protein product is CAMATSGGATDTQYF.

The rearrangement uses TRBV5-1 and TRBJ2-5; the D gene is possibly TRBD2 (5 bases). The V gene's germline CDR1 is SGHRS and CDR2 YFSETQ. The CDR3 length is 16 residues. V dropped 4 bases and J dropped 2 bases, with 18 bases sitting between them. The CDR3 sequence: CASSPIGPGLQETQYF. CDR3 sequence (DNA): TGCGCCAGCAGCCCCATTGGACCGGGATTGCAAGAGACCCAGTACTTC. The whole variable domain, filled in from reference TRBV5-1 and TRBJ2-5, reads KAGVTQTPRYLIKTRGQQVTLSCSPISGHRSVSWYQQTPGQGLQFLFEYFSETQRNKGNFPGRFSGRQFSNSRSEMNVSTLELGDSALYLCASSPIGPGLQETQYFGPGTRLLVL.